This T cell receptor beta chain was identified during a study of blood T cell repertoires in COVID-19. Study details: COVID-19 samples collected from the United States, Italy and Spain covered acute and convalescent phases. Sources were T cells, B-cell-depleted T cells, or PBMCs; the material itself was cDNA or gDNA.

Authors' processing steps: Estimated nucleated cell counts came from reference gene primer amplification. Clones were sequenced by immunoSEQ multiplex PCR, and TCRdb holds only the in-frame ones, with some missing. The DNA was the basis for D and trimming; V, J and clone size are from that table. The sample has roughly 73,000 clones; roughly four fifths are singletons. Germline V lookup: CDR1 KGHSH, CDR2 LQKENI. V shed 4 bases and J 7 bases; nucleotides not matched to a gene: 10. CDR3 length: 16 amino acids. V gene TRBV18 combines with J gene TRBJ2-4, with 10 positions matching TRBD1. What was sequenced was peripheral blood. This receptor was identified in a woman aged 60-70 years with acute or convalescent COVID-19. The CDR3 here is CASSLQALDRGNIQYF. CDR3 in DNA: TGTGCCAGCTCACTTCAAGCCCTGGACAGGGGGAACATTCAGTACTTC.